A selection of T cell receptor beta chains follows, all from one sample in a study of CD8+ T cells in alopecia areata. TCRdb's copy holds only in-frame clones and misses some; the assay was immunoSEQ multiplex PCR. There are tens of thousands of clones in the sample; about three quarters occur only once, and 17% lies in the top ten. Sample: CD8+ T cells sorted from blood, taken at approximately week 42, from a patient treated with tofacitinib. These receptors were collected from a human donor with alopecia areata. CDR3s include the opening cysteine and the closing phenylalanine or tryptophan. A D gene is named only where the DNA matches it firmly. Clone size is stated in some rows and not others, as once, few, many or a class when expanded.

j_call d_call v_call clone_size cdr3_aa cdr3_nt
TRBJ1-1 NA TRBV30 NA CAWRVVKNTEAFF TGTGCCTGGAGGGTCGTTAAGAACACTGAAGCTTTCTTT
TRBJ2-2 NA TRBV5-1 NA CASSFENTGELFF TGCGCCAGCAGCTTCGAGAACACCGGGGAGCTGTTTTTT
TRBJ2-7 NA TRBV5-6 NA CASSFGANYEQYF TGTGCCAGCAGCTTCGGTGCAAACTACGAGCAGTACTTC
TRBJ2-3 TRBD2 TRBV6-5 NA CASGDGGALDTQYF TGTGCCAGCGGGGACGGGGGGGCCCTAGATACGCAGTATTTT
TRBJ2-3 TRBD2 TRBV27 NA CASSPRSAGDYTDTQYF TGTGCCAGCAGCCCTCGATCTGCTGGGGACTACACAGATACGCAGTATTTT
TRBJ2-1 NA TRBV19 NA CASSTAYNEQFF TGTGCCAGTAGTACGGCCTACAATGAGCAGTTCTTC
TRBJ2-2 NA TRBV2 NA CAGSRAPSGELFF TGTGCCGGGTCCCGGGCCCCCAGCGGGGAGCTGTTTTTT
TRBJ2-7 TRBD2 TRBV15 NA CATSRVGGSGSYEQYF TGTGCCACCAGCAGAGTAGGAGGTAGCGGGAGCTACGAGCAGTACTTC
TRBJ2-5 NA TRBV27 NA CASSPSSGEKETQYF TGTGCCAGCAGTCCCTCTTCGGGGGAGAAAGAGACCCAGTACTTC
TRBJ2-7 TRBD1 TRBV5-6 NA CASSGGQLYEQYF TGTGCCAGCAGCGGGGGACAGCTCTACGAGCAGTACTTC
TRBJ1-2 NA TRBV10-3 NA CAISESGTSLNYGYTF TGTGCCATCAGTGAGTCCGGGACATCCCTGAACTATGGCTACACCTTC
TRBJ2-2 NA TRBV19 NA CASSNPRDLNTGELFF TGTGCCAGTAGTAACCCCAGGGATTTGAACACCGGGGAGCTGTTTTTT
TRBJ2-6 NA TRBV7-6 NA CASSSDRNSGANVLTF TGTGCCAGCAGCAGCGACAGGAACTCTGGGGCCAACGTCCTGACTTTC
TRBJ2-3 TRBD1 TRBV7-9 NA CASSQGAATDTQYF TGTGCCAGCAGCCAGGGGGCAGCCACAGATACGCAGTATTTT
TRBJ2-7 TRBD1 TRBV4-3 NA CASSQDDRGPYEQYF TGCGCCAGCAGCCAAGATGACAGGGGACCCTACGAGCAGTACTTC
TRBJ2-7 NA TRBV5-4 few CASSLGGSWDEQYF TGTGCCAGCAGCTTAGGAGGGTCGTGGGACGAGCAGTACTTC
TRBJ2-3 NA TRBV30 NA CAWSVIYTDTQYF TGTGCCTGGAGTGTAATCTACACAGATACGCAGTATTTT
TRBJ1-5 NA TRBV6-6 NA CASSSSRALNQPQHF TGTGCCAGCAGCTCTTCCCGGGCCCTAAATCAGCCCCAGCATTTT
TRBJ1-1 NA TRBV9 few CASSVSEGEAFF TGTGCCAGCAGCGTATCTGAGGGTGAAGCTTTCTTT
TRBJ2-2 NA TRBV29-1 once CSARKGTGNTGELFF TGCAGCGCCCGAAAGGGAACGGGGAACACCGGGGAGCTGTTTTTT
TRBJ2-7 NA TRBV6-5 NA CASSYGITYEQYF TGTGCCAGCAGTTATGGCATAACCTACGAGCAGTACTTC
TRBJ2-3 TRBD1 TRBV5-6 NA CASSVDRGRTQYF TGTGCCAGCAGCGTCGACAGGGGACGTACGCAGTATTTT
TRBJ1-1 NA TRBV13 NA CASSLPRGNTEAFF TGTGCCAGCAGCTTACCCAGGGGGAACACTGAAGCTTTCTTT
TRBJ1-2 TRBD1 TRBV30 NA CAWTPGGDGYTF TGTGCCTGGACCCCAGGGGGGGATGGCTACACCTTC
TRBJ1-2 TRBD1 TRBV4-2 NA CASSSGTDYGYTF TGTGCCAGCAGCTCCGGGACAGACTATGGCTACACCTTC
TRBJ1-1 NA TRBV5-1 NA CASSSGDRREAFF TGCGCCAGCAGCTCCGGGGACCGGAGGGAAGCTTTCTTT
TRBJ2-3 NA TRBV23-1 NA CASSHLDIRTDTQYF TGCGCCAGCAGTCACCTGGACATCCGCACAGATACGCAGTATTTT
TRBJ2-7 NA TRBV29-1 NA CSVEGGDSSYEQYF TGCAGCGTTGAGGGGGGGGACAGCTCCTACGAGCAGTACTTC
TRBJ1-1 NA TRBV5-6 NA CASSLAADTEAFF TGTGCCAGCAGCTTAGCAGCTGACACTGAAGCTTTCTTT
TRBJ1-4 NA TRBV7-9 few CASSLDGLGEKLFF TGTGCCAGCAGCTTAGACGGGCTTGGCGAAAAACTGTTTTTT
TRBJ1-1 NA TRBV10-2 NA CASSESQGAFF TGCGCCAGCAGTGAATCCCAAGGAGCTTTCTTT
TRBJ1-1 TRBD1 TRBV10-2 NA CASSAGGSTEAFF TGCGCCAGCAGTGCAGGGGGCTCGACTGAAGCTTTCTTT
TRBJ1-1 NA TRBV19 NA CASSHGTTGSTEAFF TGTGCCAGTAGTCATGGGACTACAGGGAGCACTGAAGCTTTCTTT
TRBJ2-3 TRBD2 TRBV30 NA CAWTPGGASDTQYF TGTGCCTGGACCCCGGGAGGGGCCTCAGATACGCAGTATTTT
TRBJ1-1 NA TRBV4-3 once CASSQDVVRLNTEAFF TGCGCCAGCAGCCAAGATGTAGTCAGATTGAACACTGAAGCTTTCTTT
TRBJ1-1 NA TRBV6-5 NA CASSHRTANTEAFF TGTGCCAGCAGTCACCGGACAGCGAACACTGAAGCTTTCTTT
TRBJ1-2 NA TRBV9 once CASSGTGGYTF TGTGCCAGCAGCGGGACGGGTGGCTACACCTTC
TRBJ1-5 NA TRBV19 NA CASSMGQNQPQHF TGTGCCAGTAGTATGGGACAAAATCAGCCCCAGCATTTT
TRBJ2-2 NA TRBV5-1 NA CASSSSRANTGELFF TGCGCCAGCAGCTCGAGTAGGGCTAACACCGGGGAGCTGTTTTTT
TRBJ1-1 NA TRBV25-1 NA CASSDPVGGNTEAFF TGTGCCAGCAGTGACCCGGTAGGTGGGAACACTGAAGCTTTCTTT
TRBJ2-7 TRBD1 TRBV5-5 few CASSLDRGWDEQYF TGTGCCAGCAGCTTGGACAGGGGATGGGACGAGCAGTACTTC
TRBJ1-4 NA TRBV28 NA CASSVLAGTDPWKLFF TGTGCCAGCAGTGTCCTTGCCGGGACGGATCCATGGAAACTGTTTTTT
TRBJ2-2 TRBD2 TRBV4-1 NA CASSQDAGGLAGELFF TGCGCCAGCAGCCAAGATGCGGGAGGGTTGGCCGGGGAGCTGTTTTTT
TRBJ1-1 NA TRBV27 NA CASSRSRVSTEAFF TGTGCCAGCAGTCGTAGCAGGGTTAGCACTGAAGCTTTCTTT
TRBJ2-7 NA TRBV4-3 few CASSQDRGGGYEQYF TGCGCCAGCAGCCAAGATAGAGGGGGAGGCTACGAGCAGTACTTC
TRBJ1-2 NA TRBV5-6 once CASSGAGYGYTF TGTGCCAGCAGCGGCGCGGGGTATGGCTACACCTTC
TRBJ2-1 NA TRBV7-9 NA CASSATSGEQFF TGTGCCAGCAGCGCCACATCGGGTGAGCAGTTCTTC
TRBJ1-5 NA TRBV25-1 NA CASSDSSNQPQHF TGTGCCAGCAGTGACAGTAGCAATCAGCCCCAGCATTTT
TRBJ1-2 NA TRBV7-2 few CASSPRAQGGGYTF TGTGCCAGCAGCCCCCGGGCCCAGGGAGGAGGCTACACCTTC
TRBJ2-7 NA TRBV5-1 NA CASSLGTDYEQYF TGCGCCAGCAGCTTGGGAACAGATTACGAGCAGTACTTC
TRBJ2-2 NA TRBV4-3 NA CASSQDFSGSAGELFF TGCGCCAGCAGCCAAGATTTTTCAGGATCGGCCGGGGAGCTGTTTTTT
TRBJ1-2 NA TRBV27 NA CASSLSNGYGYTF TGTGCCAGCAGTTTATCTAACGGCTATGGCTACACCTTC
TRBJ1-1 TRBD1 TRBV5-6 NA CASSTGDTEAFF TGTGCCAGCAGCACAGGGGACACTGAAGCTTTCTTT
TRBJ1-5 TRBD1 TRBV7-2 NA CASATSTGDGQPQHF TGTGCCAGCGCTACTTCAACAGGGGATGGACAGCCCCAGCATTTT